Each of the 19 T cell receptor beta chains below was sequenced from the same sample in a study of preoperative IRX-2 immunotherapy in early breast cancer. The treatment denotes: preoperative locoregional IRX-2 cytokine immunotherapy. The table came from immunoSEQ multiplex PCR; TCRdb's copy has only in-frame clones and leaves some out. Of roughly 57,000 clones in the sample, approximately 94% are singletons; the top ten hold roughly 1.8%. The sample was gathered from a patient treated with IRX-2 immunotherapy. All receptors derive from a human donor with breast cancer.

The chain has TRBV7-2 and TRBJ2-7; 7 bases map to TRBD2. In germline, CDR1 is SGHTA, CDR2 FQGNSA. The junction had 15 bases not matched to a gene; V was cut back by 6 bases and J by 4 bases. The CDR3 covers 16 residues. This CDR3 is CASRLHAGEGSYEQYF. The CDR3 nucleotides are TGTGCCAGCAGGCTTCACGCCGGGGAGGGGAGTTACGAGCAGTACTTC.

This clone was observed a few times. The CDR3 bases are TGCGCCAGCAGACGACAGGTCGGTGAAGCTTTCTTT. It codes for CASRRQVGEAFF. V gene TRBV10-2 combines with J gene TRBJ1-1, with D maybe TRBD1 (6 bases). This CDR3 is 12 amino acids long. V lost 6 bases and J lost 7, with 12 bases in between. Germline V gene data show CDR1 as WSHSY and CDR2 as SAAADI.

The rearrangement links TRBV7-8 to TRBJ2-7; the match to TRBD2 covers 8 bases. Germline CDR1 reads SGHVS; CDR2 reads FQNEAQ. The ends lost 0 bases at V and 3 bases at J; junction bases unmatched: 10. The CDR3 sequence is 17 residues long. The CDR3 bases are TGTGCCAGCAGCTTAGCTATTACCGGGACTAGAGACTACGAGCAGTACTTC. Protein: CASSLAITGTRDYEQYF.

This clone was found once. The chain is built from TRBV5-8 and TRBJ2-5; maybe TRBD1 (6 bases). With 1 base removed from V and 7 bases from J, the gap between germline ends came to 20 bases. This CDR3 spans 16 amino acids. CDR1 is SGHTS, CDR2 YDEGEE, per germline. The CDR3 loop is CASSLISDRPRGTQYF. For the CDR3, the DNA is TGTGCCAGCAGCTTGATCTCCGACAGGCCCAGGGGGACCCAGTACTTC.

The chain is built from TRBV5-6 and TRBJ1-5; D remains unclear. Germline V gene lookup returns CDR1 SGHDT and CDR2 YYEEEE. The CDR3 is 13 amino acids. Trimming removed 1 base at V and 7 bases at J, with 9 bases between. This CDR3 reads CASSLNVAQPQHF. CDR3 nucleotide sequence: TGTGCCAGCAGCTTGAATGTAGCCCAGCCCCAGCATTTT.

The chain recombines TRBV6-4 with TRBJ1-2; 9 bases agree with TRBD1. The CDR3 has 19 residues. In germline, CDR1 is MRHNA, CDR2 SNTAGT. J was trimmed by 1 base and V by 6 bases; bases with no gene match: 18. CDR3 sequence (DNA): TGTGCCAGCAGACCCACCCCCGGGACAGGGCCCCCGATTAACTATGGCTACACCTTC. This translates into CASRPTPGTGPPINYGYTF.

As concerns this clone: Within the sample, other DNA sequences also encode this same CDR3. This chain's CDR3 is CASSQEVAGLPYEQYF. CDR3 bases: TGCGCCAGCAGCCAAGAGGTCGCGGGGCTCCCCTACGAGCAGTACTTC. This chain connects TRBV4-3 to TRBJ2-7, with D perhaps matching TRBD2 (6 bases). Germline values: CDR1 LGHNA, CDR2 YSLEER. V dropped 0 bases and J dropped 2 bases, with 14 bases sitting between them. The CDR3 contains 16 residues.

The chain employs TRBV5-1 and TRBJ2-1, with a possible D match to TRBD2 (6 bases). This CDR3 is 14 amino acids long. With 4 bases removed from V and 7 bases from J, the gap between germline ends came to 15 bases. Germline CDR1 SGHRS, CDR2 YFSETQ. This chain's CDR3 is CASSKPEGWNEQFF. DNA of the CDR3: TGCGCCAGCAGCAAACCGGAGGGCTGGAATGAGCAGTTCTTC.

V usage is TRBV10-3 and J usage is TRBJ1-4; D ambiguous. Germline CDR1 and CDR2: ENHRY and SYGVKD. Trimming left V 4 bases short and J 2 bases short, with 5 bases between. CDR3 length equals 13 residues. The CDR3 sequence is CAISAQTNEKLFF. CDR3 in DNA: TGTGCCATCAGTGCCCAGACTAATGAAAAACTGTTTTTT.

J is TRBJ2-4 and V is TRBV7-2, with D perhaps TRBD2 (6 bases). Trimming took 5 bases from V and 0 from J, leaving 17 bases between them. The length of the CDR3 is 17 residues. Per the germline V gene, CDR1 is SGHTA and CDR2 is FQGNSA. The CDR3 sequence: CASSLFSGRLAKNIQYF. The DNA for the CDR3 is TGTGCCAGCAGCCTGTTCTCTGGGAGGCTAGCCAAAAACATTCAGTACTTC.

DNA for the CDR3: TGTGCCAGCAGCTCCTCTTCCAGGGGAGGGGCCAACGTCCTGACTTTC. Amino acids: CASSSSSRGGANVLTF. The V call is TRBV13, the J call TRBJ2-6; the D gene is possibly TRBD1 (6 bases). This CDR3 region has 16 residues. Deletions cut 4 bases from V and 4 bases from J, with 14 bases between. The germline CDR1 and CDR2 sequences are PRHDT and FYEKMQ (reference sequence).

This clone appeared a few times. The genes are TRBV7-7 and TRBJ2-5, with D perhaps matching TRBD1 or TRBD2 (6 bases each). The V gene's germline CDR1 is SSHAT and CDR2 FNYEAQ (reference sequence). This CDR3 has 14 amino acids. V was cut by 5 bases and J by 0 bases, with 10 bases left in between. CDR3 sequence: CASSLGGYQETQYF. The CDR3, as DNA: TGTGCCAGCAGCCTGGGGGGCTACCAAGAGACCCAGTACTTC.

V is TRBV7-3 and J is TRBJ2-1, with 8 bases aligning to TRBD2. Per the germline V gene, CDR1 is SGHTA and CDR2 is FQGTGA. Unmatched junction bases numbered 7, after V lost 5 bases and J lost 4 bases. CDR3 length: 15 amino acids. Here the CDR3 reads CASSHNLAGYNEQFF. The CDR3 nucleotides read TGTGCCAGCAGCCATAATTTAGCGGGGTACAATGAGCAGTTCTTC.

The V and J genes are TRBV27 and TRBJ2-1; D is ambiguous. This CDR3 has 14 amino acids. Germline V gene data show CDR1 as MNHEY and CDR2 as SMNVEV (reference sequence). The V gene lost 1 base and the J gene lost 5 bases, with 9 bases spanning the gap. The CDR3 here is CASSLYGRNNEQFF. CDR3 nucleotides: TGTGCCAGCAGTTTATACGGCCGAAACAATGAGCAGTTCTTC.

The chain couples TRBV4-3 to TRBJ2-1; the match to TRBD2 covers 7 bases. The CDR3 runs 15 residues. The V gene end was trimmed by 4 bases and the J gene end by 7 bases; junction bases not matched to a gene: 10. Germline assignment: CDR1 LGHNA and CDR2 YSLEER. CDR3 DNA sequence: TGCGCCAGCAGCCCCGACAGCGGGAACGGGAATGAGCAGTTCTTC. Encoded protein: CASSPDSGNGNEQFF.

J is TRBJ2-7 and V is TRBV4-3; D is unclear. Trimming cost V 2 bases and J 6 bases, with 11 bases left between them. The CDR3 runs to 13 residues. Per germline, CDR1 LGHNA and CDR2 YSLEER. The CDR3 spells CASSQRASLEQYF. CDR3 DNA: TGCGCCAGCAGCCAACGGGCCTCCCTCGAGCAGTACTTC.

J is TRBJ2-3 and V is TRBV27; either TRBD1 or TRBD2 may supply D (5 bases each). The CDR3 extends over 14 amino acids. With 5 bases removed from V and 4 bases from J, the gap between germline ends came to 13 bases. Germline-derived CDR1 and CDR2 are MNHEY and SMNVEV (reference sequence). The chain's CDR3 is CASSGALGADTQYF. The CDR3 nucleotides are TGTGCCAGCAGTGGGGCCCTCGGGGCAGATACGCAGTATTTT.

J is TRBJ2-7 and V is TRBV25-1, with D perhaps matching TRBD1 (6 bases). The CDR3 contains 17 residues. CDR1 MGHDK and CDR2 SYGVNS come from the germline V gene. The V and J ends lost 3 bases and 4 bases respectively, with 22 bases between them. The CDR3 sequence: CASSDPSGTRPIYEQYF. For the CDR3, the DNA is TGTGCCAGCAGTGACCCCTCCGGGACAAGGCCAATTTACGAGCAGTACTTC.

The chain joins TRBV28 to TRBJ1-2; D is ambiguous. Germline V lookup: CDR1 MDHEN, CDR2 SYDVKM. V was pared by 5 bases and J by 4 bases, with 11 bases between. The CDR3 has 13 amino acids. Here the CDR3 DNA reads TGTGCCAGCAGTAGCCCCACGTCCTATGGCTACACCTTC. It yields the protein CASSSPTSYGYTF.